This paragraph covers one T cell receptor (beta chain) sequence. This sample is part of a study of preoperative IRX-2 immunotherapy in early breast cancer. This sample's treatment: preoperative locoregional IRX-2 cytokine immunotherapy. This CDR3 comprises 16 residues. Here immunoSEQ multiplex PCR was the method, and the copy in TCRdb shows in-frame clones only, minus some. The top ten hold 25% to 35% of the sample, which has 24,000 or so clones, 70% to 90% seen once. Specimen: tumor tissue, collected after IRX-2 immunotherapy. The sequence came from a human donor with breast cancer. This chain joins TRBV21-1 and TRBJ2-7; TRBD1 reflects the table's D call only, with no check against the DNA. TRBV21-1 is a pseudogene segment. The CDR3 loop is CASSKPRDRALYEQYF. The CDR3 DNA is TGTGCCAGCAGCAAGCCCCGGGACAGGGCGTTGTACGAGCAGTACTTC.